This TCR beta chain was sequenced during a study of blood T cell repertoires in COVID-19. Study-level background: Among Cohort 3 donors, those recovered had two negative PCRs, clearance, or symptom resolution. T cells, B-cell-depleted T cells, or PBMCs supplied cDNA or gDNA.

In the original workflow: Amplifying reference gene primers gave estimates of nucleated cell counts. Measured with immunoSEQ multiplex PCR; TCRdb has only the in-frame clones, and not every one. The V and J calls and clone size are taken from that table; D and trimming were inferred from the DNA. The table has 300,000 to 450,000 clones, around 87% seen once; the top ten hold approximately 1.8%. Per the germline V gene, CDR1 is KGHSH and CDR2 is LQKENI. Trimming shortened V by 0 bases and J by 5 bases, and 14 bases separated the two germline ends. The CDR3 contains 16 residues. Participant age was roughly 18 to 90 years, and participants resided in fewer than 25 US areas.

The source of this sequence is a man aged 40-49 years in a cohort exposed to, infected with or recovered from COVID-19 (not recorded which). The rearrangement links TRBV18 to TRBJ2-1; tentatively, D is TRBD1 (6 bases). The specimen sequenced was PBMCs or T cells enriched from blood (not recorded which). The CDR3 DNA follows: TGTGCCAGCTCACCACCACAACAGGGTTGGAACAATGAGCAGTTCTTC. This encodes CASSPPQQGWNNEQFF. The complete variable domain, with remaining parts taken from reference TRBV18 and TRBJ2-1, reads NAGVMQNPRHLVRRRGQEARLRCSPMKGHSHVYWYRQLPEEGLKFMVYLQKENIIDESGMPKERFSAEFPKEGPSILRIQQVVRGDSAAYFCASSPPQQGWNNEQFFGPGTRLTVL.